This entry lists 30 T cell receptor beta chains sequenced from one sample in a study of blood T cell repertoires in COVID-19. The method was immunoSEQ multiplex PCR; TCRdb's version includes in-frame clones alone and lacks a portion of them. The sample lists fewer than 350,000 clones, around nine tenths occurring once. The source material was PBMCs or T cells enriched from blood (not recorded which). These receptors were obtained from a woman aged 40 to 50 who had recovered from COVID-19.

V is TRBV20-1 and J is TRBJ1-1; D is uncertain. This CDR3 spans 10 amino acids. V was pared by 6 bases and J by 4 bases, with 6 bases between. CDR1 and CDR2 (germline): DFQATT, SNEGSKA (reference sequence). The CDR3 loop is CSARGTEAFF. The CDR3 bases are TGCAGTGCCCGGGGCACTGAAGCTTTCTTT.

The chain joins TRBV2 to TRBJ1-4; 7 nucleotides line up with TRBD1. Trimming cost V 6 bases and J 8 bases; bases outside gene matches: 3. Germline assignment: CDR1 SNHLY and CDR2 FYNNEI. This CDR3 comprises 12 residues. Written as DNA, the CDR3 is TGTGCCAGCAGGCTGACAGGGGAAAAACTGTTTTTT. Its translation: CASRLTGEKLFF.

This clone has a handful of counts. Additional DNA sequences in this sample encode the identical CDR3. The V and J genes are TRBV7-9 and TRBJ2-7; D not certain. Germline CDR1 reads SEHNR; CDR2 reads FQNEAQ (reference sequence). There are 13 residues in the CDR3. Trimming removed 1 base at V and 5 bases at J, with 9 bases between. Written as DNA, the CDR3 is TGTGCCAGCAGCTTAGGAGGTGGTGACGAGCAGTACTTC. Protein product: CASSLGGGDEQYF.

The V gene is TRBV15, the J gene TRBJ1-6, with 10 bases aligning to TRBD1. J lost 6 bases, V lost 3 bases, and 8 bases had no gene match. The CDR3 is made up of 17 amino acids. Germline V gene lookup returns CDR1 LNHNV and CDR2 YYDKDF (reference sequence). CDR3 sequence reads: CATSSAKGQGFNSPLHF. DNA of the CDR3: TGTGCCACCAGCAGCGCTAAGGGACAGGGGTTTAATTCACCCCTCCACTTT.

V gene TRBV19 combines with J gene TRBJ2-2, with 8 positions matching TRBD1. The junction had 5 bases not matched to a gene; V was cut back by 7 bases and J by 4 bases. The length of the CDR3 is 14 residues. Germline loops: CDR1 LNHDA, CDR2 SQIVND (reference sequence). The CDR3 loop is CASKYRGFTGELFF. DNA of the CDR3: TGTGCCAGTAAATACAGGGGGTTCACCGGGGAGCTGTTTTTT.

The chain employs TRBV7-9 and TRBJ1-1; D remains ambiguous. V lost 3 bases and J lost 0, with 8 bases in between. There are 14 residues in the CDR3. CDR1 is SEHNR, CDR2 FQNEAQ, per germline (reference sequence). The CDR3 nucleotides are TGTGCCAGCAGCTTTGACATCATGAACACTGAAGCTTTCTTT. It codes for CASSFDIMNTEAFF.

V is TRBV19 and J is TRBJ2-5, with D tentatively TRBD2 (7 bases). V was pared by 6 bases and J by 3 bases, with 14 bases between. Germline lookup yields CDR1 LNHDA and CDR2 SQIVND (reference sequence). The CDR3 has 14 residues. The CDR3 DNA is TGTGCCAGTAGCGCCCGGGGGGCTGAAGAGACCCAGTACTTC. Protein: CASSARGAEETQYF. Complete variable domain (other parts from reference TRBV19 and TRBJ2-5): DGGITQSPKYLFRKEGQNVTLSCEQNLNHDAMYWYRQDPGQGLRLIYYSQIVNDFQKGDIAEGYSVSREKKESFPLTVTSAQKNPTAFYLCASSARGAEETQYFGPGTRLLVL.

This chain links TRBV9 with TRBJ2-7, with D possibly TRBD1 on 6 matching bases. Per the germline V gene, CDR1 is SGDLS and CDR2 is YYNGEE. This CDR3 has 13 amino acids. Trimming took off 4 bases at V and 5 bases at J, with 13 bases between the two ends. CDR3 region: CASSPGAGNEQYF. The CDR3, as DNA: TGTGCCAGCAGCCCAGGGGCCGGGAACGAGCAGTACTTC.

The CDR3 spells CASSFGLLNTDTQYF. The CDR3 coding sequence is TGTGCCAGCAGCTTTGGACTATTAAACACAGATACGCAGTATTTT. V gene TRBV7-2 combines with J gene TRBJ2-3; D is possibly TRBD2 (6 bases). Trimming stripped 3 bases from V and 2 bases from J, with 12 bases between. This CDR3 contains 15 residues. CDR1 and CDR2 from the germline V gene are SGHTA and FQGNSA.

The chain joins TRBV6-5 to TRBJ2-2; the D is unclear. The CDR3 has 14 residues. Trimming removed 6 bases from V and 4 bases from J, with 12 bases in between. Germline V lookup: CDR1 MNHEY, CDR2 SVGAGI. The CDR3 sequence: CASRAPATTGELFF. CDR3 in DNA: TGTGCCAGCAGGGCGCCAGCGACCACCGGGGAGCTGTTTTTT.

The chain employs TRBV4-2 and TRBJ1-2, with D unclear. The CDR3 totals 14 residues. V was clipped by 0 bases and J by 5 bases, with 10 bases between them. Germline CDR1 reads LGHNA; CDR2 reads YNFKEQ. CDR3 residues: CASSQDGEGYGYTF. The DNA of the CDR3 is TGTGCCAGCAGCCAAGATGGAGAGGGTTATGGCTACACCTTC.

Comments on this clone: The same CDR3 can be traced to other DNA sequences in this sample. The genes are TRBV5-1 and TRBJ2-7, with 7 bases fitting TRBD2. The CDR3 consists of 14 residues. Germline V gives CDR1 SGHRS, CDR2 YFSETQ. J gave up 4 bases and V 4 bases, and 8 bases lay outside the gene matches. CDR3 sequence reads: CASSPRTGGYEQYF. The CDR3 DNA follows: TGCGCCAGCAGCCCCAGGACGGGAGGATACGAGCAGTACTTC.

The chain employs TRBV28 and TRBJ2-3; D may be TRBD2 (6 bases). This CDR3 comprises 15 residues. V lost 6 bases, J lost 1 base, and 14 bases lay in between. Germline loops: CDR1 MDHEN, CDR2 SYDVKM. As DNA, the CDR3 is TGTGCCAGCAGGGGCCGGGACTCGGGCACAGATACGCAGTATTTT. Protein: CASRGRDSGTDTQYF.

The chain is built from TRBV7-8 and TRBJ1-3; D is ambiguous. Trimming cost V 2 bases and J 2 bases, with 10 bases left between them. Germline assignment: CDR1 SGHVS and CDR2 FQNEAQ. The CDR3 covers 15 residues. CDR3: CASSLFRSTGNTIYF. The CDR3 nucleotides are TGTGCCAGCAGCTTATTCAGATCCACTGGAAACACCATATATTTT.

The rearrangement uses TRBV28 and TRBJ1-6; tentative D call: TRBD1 (6 bases). V lost 7 bases, J lost 8 bases, and 21 bases lay in between. From germline, CDR1 is MDHEN and CDR2 SYDVKM. This CDR3 contains 16 residues. The CDR3 DNA reads as TGTGCCAGCAATTCACCCCCACAGGGAAGGGATTCACCCCTCCACTTT. Protein product: CASNSPPQGRDSPLHF.

V usage is TRBV9 and J usage is TRBJ1-3; 7 bases match TRBD1. This CDR3 region has 16 residues. J was trimmed by 1 base and V by 4 bases; bases with no gene match: 8. Germline V gene sequence: CDR1 SGDLS, CDR2 YYNGEE. The CDR3 here is CASSTYRGPSGNTIYF. CDR3 DNA sequence: TGTGCCAGCAGCACCTACAGGGGCCCTTCTGGAAACACCATATATTTT.

V gene TRBV18 combines with J gene TRBJ2-7; 12 nucleotides match TRBD2. This CDR3 comprises 17 residues. Trimming cost V 3 bases and J 4 bases; bases outside gene matches: 10. Germline-derived CDR1 and CDR2 are KGHSH and LQKENI. CDR3 region: CASSPPTSGSRGYEQYF. DNA for the CDR3: TGTGCCAGCTCACCTCCGACTAGCGGGAGCAGGGGATACGAGCAGTACTTC.

The chain carries TRBV25-1 and TRBJ1-5; the D gene is possibly TRBD1 (5 bases). CDR3 size: 18 residues. Germline-derived CDR1 and CDR2 are MGHDK and SYGVNS. V lost 3 bases and J 3 bases, leaving 21 bases between the germline ends. CDR3 region: CASSDRRPVGGYNQPQHF. Here the CDR3 DNA reads TGTGCCAGCAGTGACCGACGCCCCGTTGGGGGGTACAATCAGCCCCAGCATTTT.

This clone was seen once. This sequence joins TRBV7-8 and TRBJ1-4; D uncertain. The germline V gene encodes CDR1 SGHVS and CDR2 FQNEAQ. This CDR3 is built from 15 residues. The germline V and J ends were trimmed by 5 bases and 0 bases, with 10 bases remaining between them. CDR3 residues: CASSTSVATNEKLFF. Written as DNA, the CDR3 is TGTGCCAGCAGCACCTCAGTTGCAACTAATGAAAAACTGTTTTTT.

The chain links TRBV3-1 (or the pseudogene TRBV3-2) to TRBJ2-4; D unresolved. Germline V lookup: CDR1 LGHDT, CDR2 YNNKEL (reference sequence). Trimming took off 5 bases at V and 1 base at J, with 12 bases between the two ends. There are 15 residues in the CDR3. The CDR3 DNA sequence: TGTGCCAGCAGCACCGGATCAGGTGCCAAAAACATTCAGTACTTC. Translation gives CASSTGSGAKNIQYF.

The rearrangement joins TRBV28 to TRBJ2-7, with D maybe TRBD2 (6 bases). Germline CDR1 and CDR2: MDHEN and SYDVKM. Trimming left V 7 bases short and J 6 bases short, with 19 bases between. This CDR3 is 14 amino acids long. CDR3 in amino acids: CASNGGPSLGEQYF. As DNA, the CDR3 is TGTGCCAGCAACGGGGGACCGTCACTCGGCGAGCAGTACTTC.

The rearrangement uses TRBV2 and TRBJ2-1, with 7 bases identical to TRBD2. The CDR3 spans 15 residues. The V and J ends lost 6 bases and 1 base, in that order; junction bases with no gene match: 6. Per the germline V gene, CDR1 is SNHLY and CDR2 is FYNNEI. CDR3 in DNA: TGTGCCAGCAGGCTTTCTAGCGGATCCTACAATGAGCAGTTCTTC. As protein: CASRLSSGSYNEQFF.

The rearrangement links TRBV4-3 to TRBJ2-7; 10 bases line up with TRBD1. The trim removed 0 bases at V and 4 bases at J, leaving 6 bases unmatched. The CDR3 sequence is 16 residues long. Germline CDR1 LGHNA, CDR2 YSLEER. As DNA, the CDR3 is TGCGCCAGCAGCCAAGAAGTGGGACAGGGGATTTACGAGCAGTACTTC. Its translation: CASSQEVGQGIYEQYF.

This sequence joins TRBV27 and TRBJ1-1; D not certain. The germline V gene has CDR1 MNHEY and CDR2 SMNVEV (reference sequence). The CDR3 has 14 amino acids. Trimming pared 5 bases from V and 2 bases from J, leaving 12 bases between. CDR3 coding DNA: TGTGCCAGCAGTCCCGCGGCCTCCAACACTGAAGCTTTCTTT. Translation gives CASSPAASNTEAFF.

Only a few counts were recorded for this clone. This chain uses TRBV29-1 with TRBJ1-4; D may be TRBD1 (6 bases). The length of the CDR3 is 11 residues. Germline loops: CDR1 SQVTM, CDR2 ANQGSEA. V lost 7 bases and J 10 bases, leaving 13 bases between the germline ends. CDR3 amino acids: CSAKTGPKLFF. The CDR3 DNA sequence: TGCAGCGCCAAGACAGGCCCAAAACTGTTTTTT. Drawing the rest from reference TRBV29-1 and TRBJ1-4, the complete variable domain is SAVISQKPSRDICQRGTSLTIQCQVDSQVTMMFWYRQQPGQSLTLIATANQGSEATYESGFVIDKFPISRPNLTFSTLTVSNMSPEDSSIYLCSAKTGPKLFFGSGTQLSVL.

The genes are TRBV21-1 and TRBJ1-1; TRBD1, the D gene given by the table, was not confirmed from the DNA. TRBV21-1 is classified as a pseudogene. The CDR3 is made up of 14 amino acids. CDR3 protein: CASSPTGRSTEAFF. For the CDR3, the DNA is TGTGCCAGCAGCCCGACAGGGAGGAGCACTGAAGCTTTCTTT.

The chain is built from TRBV7-3 and TRBJ1-1; D not certain. Germline V gene lookup returns CDR1 SGHTA and CDR2 FQGTGA. Trimming cost V 2 bases and J 1 base, with 11 bases left between them. The CDR3 spans 15 residues. CDR3 DNA sequence: TGTGCCAGCAGCTTAGGAGGCAGGCCGAACACTGAAGCTTTCTTT. It translates to CASSLGGRPNTEAFF.

The chain recombines TRBV2 with TRBJ2-2; no firm D call. The CDR3 is made up of 14 amino acids. Germline CDR1 and CDR2: SNHLY and FYNNEI. V was clipped by 4 bases and J by 1 base, with 7 bases between them. In DNA form, the CDR3 reads TGTGCCAGCAGTGTTCGAGGGAACACCGGGGAGCTGTTTTTT. Protein sequence: CASSVRGNTGELFF.

This chain links TRBV10-2 with TRBJ2-5; 8 bases are shared with TRBD1. The CDR3 spans 14 residues. Trimming at V came to 4 bases and at J to 5 bases, leaving 6 bases not matched to a gene. Germline V gene lookup returns CDR1 WSHSY and CDR2 SAAADI. For the CDR3, the DNA is TGCGCCAGCAGTGTTCAGGGGGCACGGGAGACCCAGTACTTC. Its protein is CASSVQGARETQYF.

J is TRBJ1-1 and V is TRBV20-1; D perhaps matches TRBD1 (5 bases). This CDR3 spans 11 amino acids. Germline CDR1 is DFQATT and CDR2 is SNEGSKA (reference sequence). With 8 bases removed from V and 4 bases from J, the gap between germline ends came to 11 bases. CDR3 nucleotides: TGCAGTATTACAGGTGTCACTGAAGCTTTCTTT. Protein product: CSITGVTEAFF.